This TCR beta chain is from a study of T cell repertoires in cytomegalovirus infection. Study-wide background: Peptides in the study included HLA-C-restricted and HLA-B-restricted CMV epitopes. Both a matching HLA type and CMV infection were indicated by public TCR beta signatures. Whole-study findings and limits: HLA-C-restricted CMV clonotypes gave the most frequent clonotype in two of eight donors. Cumulated frequencies of public TCR beta families served to identify carriers of CMV plus the relevant HLA.

TCRdb called the reads again in MiXCR, with one record for every CDR3 protein. The table lists approximately 600,000 distinct CDR3 sequences, approximately 40% of them singletons. V was trimmed by 7 bases and J by 5 bases, leaving 18 bases between them. CDR3 length equals 14 residues. Germline V gene lookup returns CDR1 MNHEY and CDR2 SMNVEV (reference sequence). In regard to this clonotype: Its antigen is not identified.

The specimen was cultured PBMCs, collected from culture after CMV antigen stimulation. The source of this sequence is a human donor in good health (CMV status not recorded). Some clones in this sample may be carry-over from other donors' samples. The V and J genes are TRBV27 and TRBJ2-7; D perhaps matches TRBD2 (5 bases). As DNA, the CDR3 is TGTGCCAGCACCCCGGACTCTGCCCCCCACGAGCAGTACTTC. Its protein is CASTPDSAPHEQYF.